The sequence of this T cell receptor beta chain was determined in a study of blood T cells in healthy people across ages. Study observations and caveats: Older age went with lower TCR beta diversity per million T cells, in a roughly linear way.

Healthy Caucasian individuals from Russia aged roughly 6 to 100 were enrolled as donors. Total RNA amounts of at least 6 micrograms were extracted per sample. This clonotype was counted between two and nine times. The antigen is not known. The CDR3 runs to 16 residues. Germline V CDR1 and CDR2: MGHRA, YSYEKL. With 4 bases clipped from V and 3 bases from J, the junction kept 3 bases outside the gene matches. It was with a sample-barcoded 5' primer and a J-beta primer mix that a second PCR of roughly 7 to 12 cycles was run. TCRdb passed the 5' RACE reads through MiXCR, listing each CDR3 protein once. This table has hundreds of thousands of distinct CDR3 sequences, under 25% appearing once.

Sequences were obtained from blood. The TCR comes from a man between 65 and 79 years old in good health. The chain carries TRBV4-1 and TRBJ2-4; the match to TRBD2 covers 13 bases. The chain's CDR3 is CASSLGTSGNKNIQYF. The CDR3 coding sequence is TGCGCCAGCAGCCTAGGGACTAGCGGGAACAAAAACATTCAGTACTTC.